Below are 8 T cell receptor beta chains sequenced from a single sample in a study of technical replicates of blood from a few donors. Produced via immunoSEQ multiplex PCR; TCRdb's table is partial and in-frame only. The sample lists about 82,000 clones, approximately 96% occurring once. Sequences were obtained from T cells isolated from PBMCs. The receptors shown here come from a human donor in good health.

The gene calls are TRBV7-3 and TRBJ2-2; TRBD1 might be the D (7 bases). In germline, CDR1 is SGHTA, CDR2 FQGTGA. This CDR3 contains 15 residues. Deletions cut 6 bases from V and 2 bases from J, with 13 bases between. For the CDR3, the DNA is TGTGCCAGCAGTATACAGGGGACTAACACCGGGGAGCTGTTTTTT. As protein: CASSIQGTNTGELFF.

The chain uses TRBV6-5 and TRBJ1-1, with D possibly TRBD1 on 6 matching bases. The CDR3 runs to 15 residues. V lost 6 bases, J lost 2 bases, and 16 bases lay in between. The germline CDR1 and CDR2 sequences are MNHEY and SVGAGI. The CDR3 loop is CASSLGQGFNTEAFF. DNA of the CDR3: TGTGCCAGCAGCCTCGGGCAGGGGTTCAACACTGAAGCTTTCTTT.

V gene TRBV10-1 combines with J gene TRBJ1-5; tentative D call: TRBD1 (6 bases). Germline values: CDR1 WNHNN, CDR2 SYGVQD (reference sequence). The CDR3 contains 15 residues. V was pared by 4 bases and J by 2 bases, with 12 bases between. Here the CDR3 reads CASSGGRQGNQPQHF. CDR3 coding DNA: TGCGCCAGCAGTGGGGGAAGACAGGGCAATCAGCCCCAGCATTTT.

The CDR3 DNA sequence: TGTGCCAGCAGTGAAGGACTAGCGGGTGGCACAGATACGCAGTATTTT. This codes for CASSEGLAGGTDTQYF. The gene calls are TRBV6-1 and TRBJ2-3, with 10 bases aligning to TRBD2. Germline CDR1 MNHNS, CDR2 SASEGT. V dropped 1 base and J dropped 1; count of bases not matched to a gene: 2. The CDR3 runs 16 residues.

The chain recombines TRBV6-5 with TRBJ2-1; D may be TRBD2 (5 bases). Germline lookup yields CDR1 MNHEY and CDR2 SVGAGI. Trimming took off 2 bases at V and 9 bases at J, with 11 bases between the two ends. The CDR3 has 13 residues. CDR3 amino acids: CASSYGGSSEQFF. CDR3 in DNA: TGTGCCAGCAGTTACGGTGGGAGTAGTGAGCAGTTCTTC.

The J gene is TRBJ2-5, the V gene TRBV2; 14 bases fit TRBD2. The germline gives CDR1 SNHLY, CDR2 FYNNEI. The junction had 12 bases not matched to a gene; V was cut back by 4 bases and J by 5 bases. The CDR3 is 18 residues long. The CDR3 sequence is CASSVSGTSGSKRETQYF. The CDR3 DNA reads TGTGCCAGCAGTGTCAGTGGGACTAGCGGGAGTAAGCGGGAGACCCAGTACTTC.

CDR3: CASSLRTSDYNEQFF. In DNA form, the CDR3 reads TGCGCCAGCAGCCTCCGGACTAGCGACTACAATGAGCAGTTCTTC. V is TRBV4-1 and J is TRBJ2-1; 9 bases map to TRBD2. The J segment lost 3 bases and the V segment lost 4 bases, leaving 4 bases of the junction unmatched. Germline loops: CDR1 MGHRA, CDR2 YSYEKL. The CDR3 runs 15 residues.

Only one count was recorded for this clone. V gene TRBV2 combines with J gene TRBJ2-1, with D possibly TRBD2 on 5 matching bases. V was shortened by 2 bases and J by 0 bases, with 11 bases between the two germline ends. The CDR3 extends over 16 amino acids. Germline assignment: CDR1 SNHLY and CDR2 FYNNEI. Here the CDR3 DNA reads TGTGCCAGCAGTGAACGTGAAACTAGCTCCTACAATGAGCAGTTCTTC. Protein product: CASSERETSSYNEQFF.